This section outlines one T cell receptor (beta chain) sequence together with its context. The antigen is unknown. The data stem from a study of shared clonotypes between healthy human individuals. On the study more broadly: Every donor yielded three CD4 naive, three CD4 memory, two CD8 naive and one CD8 memory plate. Whole-study results and caveats: Limited genetic and exposure-history diversity came from having few donors.

The authors split each subset's genomic DNA evenly across several immunoSEQ plates. The table came from immunoSEQ multiplex PCR; TCRdb's copy has only in-frame clones and leaves some out. Of approximately 2.3 million clones in the sample, approximately 95% were seen once. Germline V lookup: CDR1 SNHLY, CDR2 FYNNEI. This CDR3 has 13 residues. Trimming removed 6 bases at V and 4 bases at J, with 12 bases between. This chain links TRBV2 with TRBJ2-5; D ambiguous. Sequencing used naive CD4+ T cells from PBMCs. Subset meaning: CD45RA+ positively selected. The TCR was taken from a man between 18 and 29 years old in good health. Some clones in this sample may be carry-over from other donors' samples. The CDR3 protein is CASSPTWGETQYF. The CDR3 DNA is TGTGCCAGCAGCCCCACTTGGGGAGAGACCCAGTACTTC.